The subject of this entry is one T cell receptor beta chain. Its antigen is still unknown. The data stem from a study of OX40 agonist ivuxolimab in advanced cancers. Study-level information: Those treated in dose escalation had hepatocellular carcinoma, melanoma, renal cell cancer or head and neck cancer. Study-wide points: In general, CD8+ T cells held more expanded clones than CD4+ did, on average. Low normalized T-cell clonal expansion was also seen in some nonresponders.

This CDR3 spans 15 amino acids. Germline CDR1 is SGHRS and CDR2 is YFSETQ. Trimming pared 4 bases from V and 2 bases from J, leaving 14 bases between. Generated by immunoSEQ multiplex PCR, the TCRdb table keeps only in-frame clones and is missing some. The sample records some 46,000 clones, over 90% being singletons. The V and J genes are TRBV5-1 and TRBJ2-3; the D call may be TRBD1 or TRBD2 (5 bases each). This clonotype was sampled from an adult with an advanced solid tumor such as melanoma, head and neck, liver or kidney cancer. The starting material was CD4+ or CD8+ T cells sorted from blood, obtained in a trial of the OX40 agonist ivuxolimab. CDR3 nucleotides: TGCGCCAGCAGCCCGACCGGGACCAACACAGATACGCAGTATTTT. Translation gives CASSPTGTNTDTQYF.